A selection of T cell receptor beta chains follows, all from one sample in a study of EBV T-cell therapy then PD-1 blockade in nasopharyngeal carcinoma. Antigen specificity for these receptors is unknown. The data were produced by immunoSEQ multiplex PCR, yet TCRdb's version contains in-frame clones alone and is incomplete. The table lists tens of thousands of clones, around four fifths of them singletons. Sample: CD8+ T cells from blood, taken at roughly day 250 from a patient whose treatment included autologous EBV-specific T cells and nivolumab. These receptors all stem from a man aged 35-49 years with nasopharyngeal carcinoma. CDR3s include the opening cysteine and the closing phenylalanine or tryptophan. The order of the fields is V gene, CDR3 length, D gene, J gene, clone size, CDR3 DNA, CDR3 protein. The D gene is left open where the match is weak. Some rows have no size entry. The others give once, few or many, or a class for an expanded clone.

TRBV4-3	14	TRBD2	TRBJ2-7	once	TGCGCCAGCTCTCAACTAGCGGGGGTTTACGAGCAGTACTTC	CASSQLAGVYEQYF
TRBV7-7	18	TRBD1	TRBJ1-4	-	TGTGCCAGCAGCTCAGCACCGGGACAGGGCCCGGTTATAGAAAAACTGTTTTTT	CASSSAPGQGPVIEKLFF
TRBV7-2	14	-	TRBJ2-1	once	TGTGCCAGCAGCCTGGCTCAGGGGTACAATGAGCAGTTCTTC	CASSLAQGYNEQFF
TRBV29-1	17	TRBD2	TRBJ2-2	-	TGCAGCGTTGAAGGGACTAGCGGGGGCTGGAACACCGGGGAGCTGTTTTTT	CSVEGTSGGWNTGELFF
TRBV27	16	-	TRBJ2-3	-	TGTGCCAGCAGTTTACTGCGCGGCGGAAGCACAGATACGCAGTATTTT	CASSLLRGGSTDTQYF
TRBV2	14	-	TRBJ1-5	-	TGTGCCAGCAGTGAAACGGGGGTCAATCAGCCCCAGCATTTT	CASSETGVNQPQHF
TRBV27	16	TRBD2	TRBJ2-7	-	TGTGCCAGCATCACCCGACTAGCGGGGGGCAACTACGAGCAGTACTTC	CASITRLAGGNYEQYF
TRBV6-5	16	TRBD1	TRBJ2-7	-	TGTGCCAGCAGTTACTCGAGGACAGGGGCAGGCTACGAGCAGTACTTC	CASSYSRTGAGYEQYF
TRBV27	18	TRBD2	TRBJ2-7	-	TGTGCCAGCAGTTTATCTATGGGACTAGCGGGGGTATCCTACGAGCAGTACTTC	CASSLSMGLAGVSYEQYF
TRBV6-5	13	-	TRBJ1-2	once	TGTGCCAGCAGTTACTCGAGCAGCTATGGCTACACCTTC	CASSYSSSYGYTF
TRBV6-5	14	TRBD1	TRBJ1-1	-	TGTGCCAGCCGCCGGGACAGGGGATGGACTGAAGCTTTCTTT	CASRRDRGWTEAFF
TRBV27	12	TRBD1	TRBJ2-7	-	TGTGCCGTCAACAGGGGCCCTTACGAGCAGTACTTC	CAVNRGPYEQYF
TRBV4-1	15	TRBD2	TRBJ2-3	-	TGCGCCAGCAGCCAAGAGGGGACTAACACAGATACGCAGTATTTT	CASSQEGTNTDTQYF
TRBV2	15	TRBD1	TRBJ2-2	-	TGTGCCAGCAGCCCCGGGACAGATAACACCGGGGAGCTGTTTTTT	CASSPGTDNTGELFF
TRBV7-5	12	-	TRBJ2-3	-	TGTTCCCTAGGGGGGGCGGCAGATACGCAGTATTTT	CSLGGAADTQYF
TRBV6-1	15	TRBD1	TRBJ1-3	-	TGTGCCAGCAGTGAAAACAGGGGATACGGAAACACCATATATTTT	CASSENRGYGNTIYF
TRBV30	12	-	TRBJ1-1	-	TGTGCCTGGAGCCTCAGCGGTGCTGAAGCTTTCTTT	CAWSLSGAEAFF
TRBV19	16	-	TRBJ2-3	-	TGTGCCAGTAGTATACCGGGAGCCGGTAATGCAGATACGCAGTATTTT	CASSIPGAGNADTQYF
TRBV7-5	17	-	TRBJ2-7	-	TGTGTCAGAAGCGCAAAGAACCGGGAAAATCGGGACTACGAGCAGTACTTC	CVRSAKNRENRDYEQYF
TRBV6-1	16	-	TRBJ1-5	-	TGTGCCAGCAGTGAAAAGGGACGCAAATTCAATCAGCCCCAGCATTTT	CASSEKGRKFNQPQHF
TRBV2	15	-	TRBJ1-4	-	TGTGCCAGCAGTGAGGCAGACCAAGGATATGAAAAACTGTTTTTT	CASSEADQGYEKLFF
TRBV27	14	TRBD2	TRBJ2-7	-	TGTGCCAGCAGTTTAGGGACTAGCGGCTACGAGCAGTACTTC	CASSLGTSGYEQYF